This T cell receptor (beta chain) was retrieved from a study of blood T cell repertoires in COVID-19. Across the whole study: Donors in the United States, Italy and Spain gave samples during acute or convalescent COVID-19. Nucleic acid was either cDNA or gDNA, and it came from T cells, B-cell-depleted T cells, or PBMCs.

After removal of 5 bases from V and 3 bases from J, the junction contained 3 bases not matched to a gene. Germline V lookup: CDR1 SEHNR, CDR2 FQNEAQ (reference sequence). The CDR3 consists of 14 residues. Original data processing: Nucleated cell number was recorded as an estimate derived from reference gene primer amplification. Libraries were prepared by immunoSEQ multiplex PCR; TCRdb keeps only in-frame clonotypes and omits some of them. From that table come the V and J calls and clone size; the DNA was used to work out D and trimming. The sample includes 200,000 to 250,000 clones, about 80% of them seen just once.

The sequenced material came from peripheral blood. The receptor's source is a woman older than 75 with active or convalescent COVID-19. This chain uses TRBV7-9 with TRBJ1-2; 10 bases match TRBD1. CDR3 nucleotides: TGTGCCAGCAGCCCCGGACAGGGGGACTATGGCTACACCTTC. Amino acid sequence: CASSPGQGDYGYTF.